A selection of T cell receptor beta chains follows, all from one sample in a study of regulatory T cells in long-lasting Graves disease. TCRdb re-derived calls from the multiplex PCR reads in MiXCR, one entry per CDR3 protein. This sample has more than 300,000 distinct CDR3 sequences, with approximately 25% found just once. This material consisted of peripheral blood mononuclear cells (PBMCs), taken when the disease was refractory, from a patient treated with antithyroid drugs. The receptors originated from a woman in her thirties or forties with Graves disease. CDR3s leave out the opening cysteine and the closing phenylalanine or tryptophan.

>TRBV5-1
ASSSHPLETQY
>TRBV14
ASSQGSYNSGNTIY
>TRBV5-1
ASSLAPVGGSLQETQY
>TRBV28
ASRWDYPNTGELF
>TRBV2
ASSEVVAGTQPQH
>TRBV20-1
SAKPPGQTMY
>TRBV28
ASSQAGGVSYEQY
>TRBV6-5
ASSSFEGGGYT
>TRBV20-1
SADTGTGSYEQY
>TRBV12-3/TRBV12-4
ASSSPSLRYQETQY
>TRBV12-3/TRBV12-4
ASSPPFWGTEAF
>TRBV11-2
ASSSGTHQGPLH
>TRBV2
ASSGVRSYEQY
>TRBV28
ASSLIGDSYGYT
>TRBV6-9
ASSYSWTSSQETQY
>TRBV6-1
ASSRRDRVTNEQF
>TRBV9
ASSVLPGGAQGYT
>TRBV25-1
ASSGGGTPDYGYT
>TRBV28
ASRNNPGQGRYGQY
>TRBV19
ASSTGTSGSMTYEQY
>TRBV28
ASSLYTPGVLSGNTIY
>TRBV7-3
ASSPSGIDYGYT
>TRBV27
ASRAEWGDHNEQF
>TRBV7-8
ASSLVVVGEATEAF
>TRBV13
ASSFSGTNNYGYT
>TRBV30
AWSVPGANVLT
>TRBV28
ASSLIRSQPQH
>TRBV10-3
AISRTGTIRSYEQY
>TRBV7-9
ASSHKDRGTKETQY
>TRBV19
ASSIGTGVYEQY